The 30 T cell receptor beta chains in this list originate from one sample, sequenced in a study of cytomegalovirus exposure and HLA in healthy donors. The primer mix had 60 Vbeta and 13 Jbeta primers. Assay used: immunoSEQ multiplex PCR; TCRdb lists only in-frame clones, some missing. The sample records 150,000 or so clones, 70% to 80% being singletons. Sequencing was carried out using PBMCs. The receptors derive from a woman aged 55-69 years in good health and CMV-seropositive.

This chain joins TRBV28 and TRBJ1-2; weak D call: TRBD1 (6 bases). V dropped 3 bases and J dropped 8 bases, with 13 bases sitting between them. Germline V CDR1 and CDR2: MDHEN, SYDVKM. This CDR3 is 13 amino acids long. The CDR3 sequence is CASSFGGAEGYTF. CDR3 coding DNA: TGTGCCAGCAGTTTTGGGGGCGCGGAGGGCTACACCTTC.

CDR3 in amino acids: CASSTPGTENGYTF. DNA of the CDR3: TGTGCCAGTAGTACACCCGGGACAGAAAATGGCTACACCTTC. This chain joins TRBV19 and TRBJ1-2; TRBD1 agrees at 7 bases. This CDR3 is built from 14 residues. Germline CDR1 LNHDA, CDR2 SQIVND (reference sequence). Losses at the gene ends were 4 bases for V and 6 bases for J; bases not matched to a gene: 8.

This clone has only a few counts. The chain links TRBV5-1 to TRBJ1-1, with 8 bases matching TRBD1. The V segment lost 3 bases and the J segment 1 base; nucleotides outside the gene matches: 5. CDR1 is SGHRS, CDR2 YFSETQ, per germline. The CDR3 covers 15 residues. DNA of the CDR3: TGCGCCAGCAGCTCCCAGGGGGCGCCGAACACTGAAGCTTTCTTT. Protein product: CASSSQGAPNTEAFF.

V usage is TRBV18 and J usage is TRBJ1-1; D not resolved. V gave up 3 bases and J gave up 1 base, with 12 bases separating them. CDR1 is KGHSH, CDR2 LQKENI, per germline. The CDR3 contains 15 residues. In DNA form, the CDR3 reads TGTGCCAGCTCACCGCGTCCTCCGGGGAACACTGAAGCTTTCTTT. This codes for CASSPRPPGNTEAFF.

CDR3 nucleotide sequence: TGTGCCAGCAGCCAAGAAGGAGGAGTCAATCAGCCCCAGCATTTT. This sequence encodes CASSQEGGVNQPQHF. This chain joins TRBV4-2 and TRBJ1-5; D gene ambiguous. Trimming took off 0 bases at V and 3 bases at J, with 9 bases between the two ends. CDR3 length: 15 residues. Germline V gives CDR1 LGHNA, CDR2 YNFKEQ.

This chain joins TRBV5-1 and TRBJ1-6; TRBD1 might be the D (5 bases). Trimming pared 1 base from V and 5 bases from J, leaving 10 bases between. The CDR3 runs to 15 residues. CDR1 SGHRS and CDR2 YFSETQ come from the germline V gene. In DNA, the CDR3 is TGCGCCAGCAGCTTGACGCAGGGTAATAATTCACCCCTCCACTTT. Protein: CASSLTQGNNSPLHF.

The rearrangement links TRBV2 to TRBJ1-4; no definite D call. V was cut by 7 bases and J by 2 bases, with 14 bases left in between. The CDR3 spans 15 residues. CDR1 and CDR2 from the germline V gene are SNHLY and FYNNEI. CDR3 in amino acids: CASIEGGLTNEKLFF. In nucleotides, the CDR3 is TGTGCCAGCATCGAGGGAGGGTTGACTAATGAAAAACTGTTTTTT.

V and J are TRBV19 and TRBJ2-1; TRBD2 aligns across 11 bases. The CDR3 spans 16 residues. Unmatched junction bases numbered 7, after V lost 4 bases and J lost 5 bases. Germline loops: CDR1 LNHDA, CDR2 SQIVND (reference sequence). CDR3 nucleotides: TGTGCCAGTAGTACCCGACTAGCGGGAAGTAACAATGAGCAGTTCTTC. This translates into CASSTRLAGSNNEQFF.

The chain employs TRBV4-1 and TRBJ2-7; 11 bases agree with TRBD2. V lost 5 bases and J lost 1; bases outside the gene matches: 4. Germline V gene sequence: CDR1 MGHRA, CDR2 YSYEKL. The CDR3 has 15 amino acids. The DNA for the CDR3 is TGCGCCAGCAGCAACAGACTAGCGGGATCCTACGAGCAGTACTTC. Protein product: CASSNRLAGSYEQYF.

This clone was picked up one time. This rearrangement joins TRBV29-1 to TRBJ2-5; a weak D match, TRBD2 (5 bases). Germline CDR1 SQVTM, CDR2 ANQGSEA. V was clipped by 4 bases and J by 1 base, with 13 bases between them. The CDR3 is made up of 14 amino acids. The CDR3: CSVVLSGIQETQYF. The CDR3 bases are TGCAGCGTTGTTCTATCCGGGATCCAAGAGACCCAGTACTTC.

In this sample, this clone turned up a few times. The chain couples TRBV13 to TRBJ1-4, with D hard to call. CDR1 and CDR2 from the germline V gene are PRHDT and FYEKMQ (reference sequence). V was trimmed by 5 bases and J by 0 bases, leaving 16 bases between them. The CDR3 has 17 amino acids. The CDR3 spells CASSGRGRTSTNEKLFF. The DNA for the CDR3 is TGTGCCAGCAGCGGGCGAGGACGGACTTCAACTAATGAAAAACTGTTTTTT.

The V and J genes are TRBV28 and TRBJ1-5, with 8 nucleotides matching TRBD1. The germline CDR1 and CDR2 sequences are MDHEN and SYDVKM. The length of the CDR3 is 14 residues. V lost 6 bases and J lost 4; bases outside the gene matches: 5. Here the CDR3 reads CASRPDRGNQPQHF. In DNA, the CDR3 is TGTGCCAGCAGACCCGACAGGGGTAATCAGCCCCAGCATTTT.

The chain has TRBV15 and TRBJ2-5; TRBD1 might be the D (5 bases). The germline V gene has CDR1 LNHNV and CDR2 YYDKDF (reference sequence). V was clipped by 0 bases and J by 2 bases, with 7 bases between them. The CDR3 length is 14 residues. CDR3 nucleotides: TGTGCCACCAGCAGAGACAGGGTTCAAGAGACCCAGTACTTC. It yields the protein CATSRDRVQETQYF.

The rearrangement joins TRBV28 to TRBJ1-4; 7 bases are shared with TRBD1. From germline, CDR1 is MDHEN and CDR2 SYDVKM. Germline trimming cut 6 bases from V and 8 bases from J; bases unmatched to any gene: 6. This CDR3 is 13 amino acids long. The CDR3 DNA follows: TGTGCCAGCAGCGGGACAGTGGAAGAAAAACTGTTTTTT. It is translated as CASSGTVEEKLFF.

This clone was seen more than once but under ten times. This rearrangement joins TRBV7-8 to TRBJ1-4; D gene unclear. Germline V gives CDR1 SGHVS, CDR2 FQNEAQ. V was trimmed by 4 bases and J by 5 bases, leaving 8 bases between them. This CDR3 spans 13 amino acids. CDR3 in DNA: TGTGCCAGCAGCTCCGAACTGAATGAAAAACTGTTTTTT. Translation: CASSSELNEKLFF.

The chain employs TRBV25-1 and TRBJ2-2; 10 bases are shared with TRBD2. Trimming at V came to 2 bases and at J to 5 bases, leaving 2 bases not matched to a gene. Germline V gives CDR1 MGHDK, CDR2 SYGVNS. The CDR3 length is 15 residues. CDR3 sequence: CASSESGRETGELFF. CDR3 in DNA: TGTGCCAGCAGTGAAAGCGGGAGGGAAACCGGGGAGCTGTTTTTT.

The V and J genes are TRBV5-1 and TRBJ1-2; possible D gene TRBD1, 6 bases. The CDR3 is 14 residues long. V lost 0 bases, J lost 4 bases, and 10 bases lay in between. Per the germline V gene, CDR1 is SGHRS and CDR2 is YFSETQ. The CDR3 DNA follows: TGCGCCAGCAGCTTGGGAACAGGGACCTATGGCTACACCTTC. The encoded protein is CASSLGTGTYGYTF. Full variable domain (remainder filled in from reference TRBV5-1 and TRBJ1-2): KAGVTQTPRYLIKTRGQQVTLSCSPISGHRSVSWYQQTPGQGLQFLFEYFSETQRNKGNFPGRFSGRQFSNSRSEMNVSTLELGDSALYLCASSLGTGTYGYTFGSGTRLTVV.

The chain carries TRBV25-1 and TRBJ2-3, with D perhaps TRBD1 (5 bases). The V and J ends lost 1 base and 4 bases respectively, with 6 bases between them. The CDR3 runs to 13 residues. The germline V gene encodes CDR1 MGHDK and CDR2 SYGVNS. The CDR3: CASSEWGSDTQYF. The DNA of the CDR3 is TGTGCCAGCAGTGAATGGGGCTCAGATACGCAGTATTTT.

The chain recombines TRBV4-1 with TRBJ2-3; 12 positions match TRBD2. Germline V CDR1 and CDR2: MGHRA, YSYEKL. The V gene end was trimmed by 4 bases and the J gene end by 4 bases; junction bases not matched to a gene: 6. CDR3 length: 16 residues. CDR3 bases: TGCGCCAGCAGCCGATCGACTAGCGGGAGTCCAGATACGCAGTATTTT. The encoded protein is CASSRSTSGSPDTQYF.

The J gene is TRBJ2-3, the V gene TRBV9; D might be TRBD2 (5 bases). Germline CDR1 SGDLS, CDR2 YYNGEE. V was shortened by 0 bases and J by 5 bases, with 10 bases between the two germline ends. This CDR3 has 14 residues. The CDR3 is CASSVATGVDTQYF. DNA for the CDR3: TGTGCCAGCAGCGTAGCTACCGGGGTAGATACGCAGTATTTT.

In this sample, this clone turned up a few times. J is TRBJ1-2 and V is TRBV19, with D perhaps matching TRBD1 (5 bases). The CDR3 totals 14 residues. With 7 bases removed from V and 2 bases from J, the gap between germline ends came to 14 bases. Germline-derived CDR1 and CDR2 are LNHDA and SQIVND (reference sequence). The DNA for the CDR3 is TGTGCCAGTACCCCTGGGGCAGGGAACTATGGCTACACCTTC. It encodes CASTPGAGNYGYTF.

The chain's CDR3 is CASSVGARGPHEQYF. The CDR3 DNA sequence: TGTGCCAGCAGCGTAGGGGCTAGGGGTCCCCACGAGCAGTACTTC. This rearrangement joins TRBV9 to TRBJ2-7; possible D gene TRBD1, 5 bases. V was trimmed by 0 bases and J by 5 bases, leaving 15 bases between them. This CDR3 has 15 amino acids. Germline CDR1 SGDLS, CDR2 YYNGEE.

V gene TRBV14 combines with J gene TRBJ2-1; 7 positions match TRBD1. The germline V gene encodes CDR1 SGHDN and CDR2 FVKESK. Unmatched junction bases numbered 7, after V lost 1 base and J lost 4 bases. The CDR3 consists of 16 residues. CDR3 protein: CASSQAAPGQYNEQFF. CDR3 nucleotides: TGTGCCAGCAGCCAAGCCGCCCCGGGACAGTACAATGAGCAGTTCTTC.

This chain connects TRBV19 to TRBJ2-2; 8 bases map to TRBD1. Germline lookup yields CDR1 LNHDA and CDR2 SQIVND (reference sequence). The CDR3 is 15 amino acids. The V gene end was trimmed by 11 bases and the J gene end by 6 bases; junction bases not matched to a gene: 14. The CDR3 region is CAVLSTGERAGELFF. CDR3 nucleotide sequence: TGTGCCGTTCTCTCGACAGGGGAGCGTGCCGGGGAGCTGTTTTTT. Filled out from reference TRBV19 and TRBJ2-2, the complete variable domain reads DGGITQSPKYLFRKEGQNVTLSCEQNLNHDAMYWYRQDPGQGLRLIYYSQIVNDFQKGDIAEGYSVSREKKESFPLTVTSAQKNPTAFYLCAVLSTGERAGELFFGEGSRLTVL.

The chain couples TRBV10-2 to TRBJ1-5; TRBD1 matches 10 bases. With V trimmed by 10 bases and J by 6 bases, 6 bases remained unmatched. CDR1 and CDR2 (germline): WSHSY, SAAADI. The CDR3 sequence is 13 residues long. The chain's CDR3 is CATGQGDGQPQHF. The CDR3 DNA follows: TGCGCCACTGGACAGGGGGACGGTCAGCCCCAGCATTTT.

The chain couples TRBV18 to TRBJ1-5; unclear D gene. CDR3 size: 14 residues. The V end was cut by 2 bases, the J end by 0 bases, with 5 bases between. Germline V lookup: CDR1 KGHSH, CDR2 LQKENI. In DNA form, the CDR3 reads TGTGCCAGCTCACCATCAGATAGCAATCAGCCCCAGCATTTT. It specifies CASSPSDSNQPQHF.

This clone appeared a single time. The CDR3 region has the DNA TGTGCCAGCAGCACTGGACAGGGAAGCACCGGGGAGCTGTTTTTT. This translates into CASSTGQGSTGELFF. The chain links TRBV9 to TRBJ2-2, with TRBD1 identical over 8 bases. The CDR3 spans 15 residues. Germline CDR1 is SGDLS and CDR2 is YYNGEE. Unmatched junction bases numbered 6, after V lost 4 bases and J lost 4 bases.

The chain joins TRBV5-1 to TRBJ2-5; possibly TRBD1 for D (6 bases). V lost 7 bases and J lost 2, with 12 bases in between. Germline V lookup: CDR1 SGHRS, CDR2 YFSETQ. The CDR3 consists of 13 residues. CDR3 sequence (DNA): TGCGCCAGCTCAGCAGGGGCTCAAGAGACCCAGTACTTC. Its translation: CASSAGAQETQYF.

V usage is TRBV2 and J usage is TRBJ1-1; 8 bases map to TRBD1. Germline trimming cut 6 bases from V and 0 bases from J; bases unmatched to any gene: 3. Germline lookup yields CDR1 SNHLY and CDR2 FYNNEI. This CDR3 spans 14 amino acids. The CDR3: CASRDRAMNTEAFF. For the CDR3, the DNA is TGTGCCAGCAGGGACAGGGCCATGAACACTGAAGCTTTCTTT.

The DNA for the CDR3 is TGTGCCAGCAGTGATGGGACAGGCGTATACGAGCAGTACTTC. Translated: CASSDGTGVYEQYF. The chain couples TRBV2 to TRBJ2-7; 8 bases match TRBD1. V trimming: 3 bases; J trimming: 4 bases; junction bases outside the gene matches: 5. This CDR3 region has 14 residues. CDR1 and CDR2 from the germline V gene are SNHLY and FYNNEI.